This T cell receptor beta chain is drawn from a study of human T cells and chemical hapten exposure. Time point: patch test 2, 6 weeks after DPC sensitization. Treatment here: therapeutic diphenylcyclopropenone sensitization with weekly scalp DPC. In the case of this clonotype: The antigen remains undetermined.

Each CDR3 protein is one row after TCRdb ran MiXCR on the RACE reads. This table holds roughly 94,000 distinct CDR3 sequences, about 9.3% found once. Points from the study as a whole: Alopecia affected the donors, so their immune response may differ from healthy people's.

Germline lookup yields CDR1 MNHEY and CDR2 SVGAGI. V shed 0 bases and J shed 2 bases, with 11 bases lying between them. The CDR3 consists of 15 residues. This sequence joins TRBV6-5 and TRBJ2-7; perhaps D is TRBD1 or TRBD2 (5 bases each). The specimen was whole blood, collected in connection with sensitization to the hapten diphenylcyclopropenone (DPC). The TCR sequence derives from a woman in her forties with alopecia areata. Some clones in this sample may be carry-over from other donors' samples. The CDR3 nucleotides are TGTGCCAGCAGTTACTCGGGGGTTAGGGCCTACGAGCAGTACTTC. It specifies CASSYSGVRAYEQYF.